This T cell receptor beta chain was sequenced in a study of T cell responses to AZD1222 COVID-19 vaccine. The CDR3 runs to 14 residues. Germline assignment: CDR1 SNHLY and CDR2 FYNNEI. The V end was cut by 5 bases, the J end by 5 bases, with 15 bases between. Profiled with immunoSEQ multiplex PCR; TCRdb holds only in-frame clones, not every one. The sample consists of roughly 150,000 clones, around 88% of them appearing once. The source material was peripheral blood, sampled on day 0 of AZD1222 vaccination. The TCR was taken from an adult in good health. The gene calls are TRBV2 and TRBJ2-5; D possibly corresponds to TRBD1 (5 bases). The CDR3 nucleotides are TGTGCCAGCAGTTATGCCCAGGGCTGGGAGACCCAGTACTTC. It codes for CASSYAQGWETQYF.